This T cell receptor (beta chain) was retrieved from a study of vaccination effects on CD4 cells after COVID-19. This clone was seen only a few times. The antigen is not known. ViraFEST used viral peptide pools to expand antigen-specific CD4+ T cells before sequencing. With around ten days of culture completed, CD4+ T cells were isolated. Each participant was given two doses of one vaccine (BNT162b2 or mRNA-1273). PBMC were cultured at under 2.5 million per well with roughly 10 IU/ml IL-2 and around 9.2 ug/ml peptides. The authors exchanged half the medium for IL-2 medium on days 3 and 7. Some clones are missing from TCRdb's copy, which holds only in-frame ones; the method was immunoSEQ multiplex PCR. The sample holds tens of thousands of clones, 74% seen once. This TCR was sampled from a human donor who received a COVID-19 vaccine. The specimen was CD4+ T cells from PBMCs cultured with HCoV-229E spike peptides, collected after COVID-19 vaccination.

CDR3 DNA sequence: TGTGCCAGCTACGACGGAGGCAATCAGCCCCAGCATTTT. It is translated as CASYDGGNQPQHF. This chain uses TRBV18 with TRBJ1-5; D unclear. V was shortened by 7 bases and J by 2 bases, with 9 bases between the two germline ends. Looked up from germline, CDR1 is KGHSH and CDR2 is LQKENI. CDR3 length equals 13 residues.